The clone carrying this T cell receptor beta chain was detected many times. The antigen is unknown. Regarding time point: sample taken at primary tumor resection. The donors comprised around 76 untreated early-stage non-small cell lung cancer patients. No cell sorting; template was whole RNA from tumor, lung tissue or PBMC. This sample is drawn from a study of spatial heterogeneity in lung cancer. Study information: Each unique TCR and UMI combination was seen more than ten times on average in raw reads. Findings of the study overall: Mutation tallies in tumors tracked expanded intratumoral alpha and beta TCR counts.

A single record per CDR3 protein comes from TCRdb applying MiXCR to the 5' RACE reads. The sample has 12,000 to 15,000 distinct CDR3 sequences; approximately 4.5% are singletons. Germline trimming cut 5 bases from V and 7 bases from J; bases unmatched to any gene: 6. The germline V gene has CDR1 DFQATT and CDR2 SNEGSKA (reference sequence). This CDR3 is built from 14 residues. J is TRBJ1-6 and V is TRBV20-1; 9 nucleotides line up with TRBD1. The starting material was lung tumor tissue, obtained at surgery. The sequence was collected from a female donor with early-stage non-small cell lung cancer. The CDR3: CSAPGQGGNSPLHF. The CDR3 DNA reads as TGCAGTGCTCCGGGACAGGGAGGGAATTCACCCCTCCACTTT.